These 26 T cell receptor beta chains were all obtained from the same sample, sequenced in a study of cytomegalovirus exposure and HLA in healthy donors. PCR used 60 Vbeta primers and 13 Jbeta primers. The method was immunoSEQ multiplex PCR; TCRdb's version includes in-frame clones alone and lacks a portion of them. The sample consists of under 200,000 clones, more than 60% of them appearing once. Sample: PBMCs. These receptors were taken from a woman aged 40 to 55 in good health and CMV-seropositive.

The CDR3 here is CASSRGNYGYTF. In DNA form, the CDR3 reads TGTGCCAGCAGCAGGGGCAACTATGGCTACACCTTC. The gene calls are TRBV27 and TRBJ1-2; D is perhaps TRBD1 (6 bases). The ends were cut back, 6 bases at V and 2 bases at J, with 7 bases in the middle. This CDR3 has 12 residues. Germline V gene data show CDR1 as MNHEY and CDR2 as SMNVEV (reference sequence).

This chain connects TRBV4-1 to TRBJ2-5, with 14 bases matching TRBD2. The CDR3 has 16 residues. Germline assignment: CDR1 MGHRA and CDR2 YSYEKL. Losses at the gene ends were 2 bases for V and 5 bases for J; bases not matched to a gene: 4. CDR3 sequence (DNA): TGCGCCAGCAGCCAAACGACTAGCGGGGGGGCTGAGACCCAGTACTTC. This translates into CASSQTTSGGAETQYF.

This rearrangement joins TRBV7-6 to TRBJ2-3; TRBD2 is a possible D gene (7 bases). Per the germline V gene, CDR1 is SGHVS and CDR2 is FNYEAQ. The CDR3 length is 17 residues. The V end lost 0 bases, the J end lost 2 bases, and 15 bases lay between the germline ends. The CDR3 region has the DNA TGTGCCAGCAGCTTAGCGTGGCGGGGGCGGGACACAGATACGCAGTATTTT. This gives the protein CASSLAWRGRDTDTQYF. The whole variable domain, filled in from reference TRBV7-6 and TRBJ2-3, reads GAGVSQSPRYKVTKRGQDVALRCDPISGHVSLYWYRQALGQGPEFLTYFNYEAQQDKSGLPNDRFSAERPEGSISTLTIQRTEQRDSAMYRCASSLAWRGRDTDTQYFGPGTRLTVL.

J is TRBJ1-1 and V is TRBV2, with D possibly being TRBD1 (5 bases). The V end lost 5 bases, the J end lost 6 bases, and 13 bases lay between the germline ends. CDR1 SNHLY and CDR2 FYNNEI come from the germline V gene. The CDR3 has 13 amino acids. CDR3 coding DNA: TGTGCCAGCAGTCCCGGGCGGGGGGCTGAAGCTTTCTTT. This sequence encodes CASSPGRGAEAFF. Looking up the rest from reference TRBV2 and TRBJ1-1 gives the full variable domain: EPEVTQTPSHQVTQMGQEVILRCVPISNHLYFYWYRQILGQKVEFLVSFYNNEISEKSEIFDDQFSVERPDGSNFTLKIRSTKLEDSAMYFCASSPGRGAEAFFGQGTRLTVV.

For this clone: A single base is all that separates this from a far larger clone, so a read error is likely. Other DNA sequences in this sample translate to the same CDR3. V is TRBV4-2 and J is TRBJ2-2, with TRBD2 as a possible D gene (6 bases). Germline-derived CDR1 and CDR2 are LGHNA and YNFKEQ. The CDR3 sequence is 17 residues long. The CDR3 reads CASSQAFSGLNTGELFF. CDR3 nucleotide sequence: TGTGCCAGCAGTCAAGCGTTCAGCGGGCTGAACACCGGGGAGCTGTTTTTT.

This chain uses TRBV28 with TRBJ2-7, with 12 positions matching TRBD2. Germline V gene data show CDR1 as MDHEN and CDR2 as SYDVKM. There are 19 residues in the CDR3. V gave up 5 bases and J gave up 4 bases; unmatched junction bases: 18. The CDR3 DNA reads as TGTGCCAGCAGTCCCCCAGAACTAGCGGGGGGCCATGACGGATACGAGCAGTACTTC. Translated: CASSPPELAGGHDGYEQYF.

V gene TRBV7-6 combines with J gene TRBJ2-7; 9 nucleotides agree with TRBD1. From germline, CDR1 is SGHVS and CDR2 FNYEAQ. Germline trimming cut 5 bases from V and 2 bases from J; bases unmatched to any gene: 7. The CDR3 sequence is 15 residues long. DNA of the CDR3: TGTGCCAGCAGCCTCACCGGGACAGGGACCTACGAGCAGTACTTC. Translating gives CASSLTGTGTYEQYF.

The chain uses TRBV18 and TRBJ2-3; D gene ambiguous. V was trimmed by 3 bases and J by 4 bases, leaving 5 bases between them. This CDR3 has 12 amino acids. Germline assignment: CDR1 KGHSH and CDR2 LQKENI. The CDR3 DNA reads as TGTGCCAGCTCACCTATTTCAGATACGCAGTATTTT. Translating it yields CASSPISDTQYF.

The rearrangement links TRBV6-5 to TRBJ1-4, with D unresolved. This CDR3 is built from 15 residues. CDR1 MNHEY and CDR2 SVGAGI come from the germline V gene. The ends were cut back, 1 base at V and 2 bases at J, with 8 bases in the middle. The CDR3 region is CASSYFGSTNEKLFF. The CDR3, as DNA: TGTGCCAGCAGTTACTTCGGGTCGACTAATGAAAAACTGTTTTTT.

The chain's CDR3 is CASSESSTSGTDTQYF. The CDR3 DNA is TGCGCCAGCAGTGAGTCGTCTACTAGCGGCACAGATACGCAGTATTTT. The gene calls are TRBV10-1 and TRBJ2-3, with 7 bases aligning to TRBD2. The CDR3 runs to 16 residues. V lost 0 bases and J lost 1; bases outside the gene matches: 4. Germline assignment: CDR1 WNHNN and CDR2 SYGVQD (reference sequence).

This chain joins TRBV5-1 and TRBJ2-7, with D possibly TRBD1 on 5 matching bases. Trimming left V 1 base short and J 7 bases short, with 12 bases between. CDR1 is SGHRS, CDR2 YFSETQ, per germline. This CDR3 contains 13 residues. CDR3 sequence (DNA): TGCGCCAGCAGCTTGCCCCAGACAGATGAGCAGTACTTC. Amino acid sequence: CASSLPQTDEQYF. Based on the CDR3 plus reference TRBV5-1 and TRBJ2-7, the full variable domain is KAGVTQTPRYLIKTRGQQVTLSCSPISGHRSVSWYQQTPGQGLQFLFEYFSETQRNKGNFPGRFSGRQFSNSRSEMNVSTLELGDSALYLCASSLPQTDEQYFGPGTRLTVT.

This clone was seen only once. The CDR3, as DNA: TGTGCCAGCAGCACACATCGCGGGGGCCCGAACAATGAGCAGTTCTTC. The encoded protein is CASSTHRGGPNNEQFF. This rearrangement joins TRBV7-9 to TRBJ2-1, with a tentative D call TRBD2 (7 bases). The CDR3 length is 16 residues. Germline V gene lookup returns CDR1 SEHNR and CDR2 FQNEAQ (reference sequence). V was cut by 5 bases and J by 5 bases, with 19 bases left in between.

This clone was seen a handful of times. The chain joins TRBV4-1 to TRBJ1-6, with a possible D match to TRBD1 (5 bases). The length of the CDR3 is 13 residues. Trimming removed 0 bases from V and 11 bases from J, with 8 bases in between. Germline values: CDR1 MGHRA, CDR2 YSYEKL. The chain's CDR3 is CASSQDLDTPLHF. The CDR3 coding sequence is TGCGCCAGCAGCCAAGATCTGGACACACCCCTCCACTTT.

In this sample, this clone turned up a few times. This rearrangement joins TRBV2 to TRBJ2-1, with D hard to call. Trimming pared 2 bases from V and 4 bases from J, leaving 12 bases between. This CDR3 is 15 amino acids long. Germline V CDR1 and CDR2: SNHLY, FYNNEI. DNA for the CDR3: TGTGCCAGCAGTGAATCGGTCGCGTCTTACAATGAGCAGTTCTTC. Translating it yields CASSESVASYNEQFF.

The chain is built from TRBV19 and TRBJ1-5; tentatively, D is TRBD1 (5 bases). V was shortened by 3 bases and J by 2 bases, with 14 bases between the two germline ends. The CDR3 is made up of 16 amino acids. Germline V gives CDR1 LNHDA, CDR2 SQIVND (reference sequence). CDR3 loop: CASSIRQGGGNQPQHF. The CDR3 nucleotides are TGTGCCAGTAGTATTCGGCAGGGCGGGGGCAATCAGCCCCAGCATTTT.

The CDR3 coding sequence is TGTGCCTGGAGGCTTAAAGGCGGGGGGGTCAATGAGCAGTTCTTC. This codes for CAWRLKGGGVNEQFF. The chain recombines TRBV30 with TRBJ2-1; the match to TRBD2 covers 9 bases. The CDR3 has 15 amino acids. Looked up from germline, CDR1 is GTSNPN and CDR2 is SVGIG (reference sequence). The V segment lost 3 bases and the J segment 6 bases; nucleotides outside the gene matches: 9.

A note on this clone: The sample holds other DNA sequences that translate to the same CDR3. V is TRBV7-2 and J is TRBJ1-5; no clear D. V was shortened by 1 base and J by 4 bases, with 5 bases between the two germline ends. This CDR3 spans 13 amino acids. Germline CDR1 and CDR2: SGHTA and FQGNSA. The CDR3 DNA follows: TGTGCCAGCAGCTTAGTTCAGAATCAGCCCCAGCATTTT. Translated, it gives CASSLVQNQPQHF.

V is TRBV6-5 and J is TRBJ2-3, with D tentatively TRBD1 (6 bases). The CDR3 has 16 residues. Per germline, CDR1 MNHEY and CDR2 SVGAGI. Trimming cost V 4 bases and J 0 bases, with 14 bases left between them. CDR3 amino acids: CASSSGRQASTDTQYF. The CDR3 DNA sequence: TGTGCCAGCAGTTCGGGTAGACAGGCTAGCACAGATACGCAGTATTTT.

The chain employs TRBV6-1 and TRBJ1-1, with 8 bases aligning to TRBD1. The V segment lost 11 bases and the J segment 3 bases; nucleotides outside the gene matches: 8. This CDR3 spans 13 amino acids. CDR1 and CDR2 from the germline V gene are MNHNS and SASEGT. The CDR3 coding sequence is TGTGCCGGACGGACAGGGTGGGACACTGAAGCTTTCTTT. Protein: CAGRTGWDTEAFF.

The rearrangement uses TRBV16 and TRBJ1-5; D is uncertain. The germline V and J ends were trimmed by 0 bases and 9 bases, with 12 bases remaining between them. The CDR3 extends over 14 amino acids. Germline V lookup: CDR1 KGHSY, CDR2 FQNENV. CDR3 sequence: CASSQSSGWVPQHF. The CDR3 DNA is TGTGCCAGCAGCCAATCGTCAGGATGGGTGCCCCAGCATTTT.

This chain joins TRBV13 and TRBJ1-4; 8 bases line up with TRBD1. J lost 5 bases, V lost 6 bases, and 2 bases had no gene match. Germline V gene sequence: CDR1 PRHDT, CDR2 FYEKMQ (reference sequence). CDR3 size: 13 residues. The CDR3 coding sequence is TGTGCCAGCAGTAGACAGGGGAATGAAAAACTGTTTTTT. Its protein is CASSRQGNEKLFF.

This chain uses TRBV14 with TRBJ2-7, with TRBD1 matching 9 bases. This CDR3 comprises 17 residues. In germline, CDR1 is SGHDN, CDR2 FVKESK. Trimming cost V 1 base and J 1 base; bases outside gene matches: 8. The CDR3 region is CASSQGGGTGSSYEQYF. CDR3 sequence (DNA): TGTGCCAGCAGCCAAGGTGGAGGGACAGGGTCGTCCTACGAGCAGTACTTC.

The chain is built from TRBV11-1 and TRBJ2-5, with D possibly TRBD1 on 5 matching bases. This CDR3 has 15 amino acids. CDR1 and CDR2 from the germline V gene are SGHAT and FQDESV (reference sequence). Trimming pared 3 bases from V and 2 bases from J, leaving 13 bases between. The CDR3 here is CASSLKGYRQETQYF. CDR3 DNA sequence: TGTGCCAGCAGCTTGAAAGGGTACAGGCAAGAGACCCAGTACTTC.

This clone was picked up one time. The V and J genes are TRBV28 and TRBJ1-3, with TRBD1 identical over 8 bases. CDR3 length: 16 amino acids. The junction had 4 bases not matched to a gene; V was cut back by 2 bases and J by 1 base. Germline V CDR1 and CDR2: MDHEN, SYDVKM. The CDR3, as DNA: TGTGCCAGCAGTTTAAAGACAGGGGCTTCTGGAAACACCATATATTTT. Protein sequence: CASSLKTGASGNTIYF.

This clone was seen a single time. The genes are TRBV2 and TRBJ1-6, with D possibly TRBD1 on 5 matching bases. This CDR3 spans 14 amino acids. Germline V gene sequence: CDR1 SNHLY, CDR2 FYNNEI. The V end lost 2 bases, the J end lost 9 bases, and 11 bases lay between the germline ends. CDR3 nucleotides: TGTGCCAGCAGTGAAAGGACAAGTTCTTCACCCCTCCACTTT. It codes for CASSERTSSSPLHF.

The chain uses TRBV11-2 and TRBJ2-1, with D perhaps TRBD1 (5 bases). The CDR3 runs 15 residues. Trimming took 1 base from V and 6 from J, leaving 13 bases between them. Germline-derived CDR1 and CDR2 are SGHAT and FQNNGV. The CDR3 is CASSLGQQGLNEQFF. The CDR3 region has the DNA TGTGCCAGCAGCTTAGGGCAGCAGGGCCTCAATGAGCAGTTCTTC.